This T cell receptor beta chain was found in a study of T cells expressing NK-cell markers. Looking at the study overall: It was from sorted CD3+CD56+NKG2C+, CD3+CD56+NKG2C- and CD3+CD56-NKG2C+ T cells that TCR beta repertoires came. Notes on the study in general: In several donors, dominant clonotypes made up about 25-65% of CD3+CD56-NKG2C+ cells. Of the CD8+ T cell pool in about 6 donors, roughly 1.0-7.5% was accounted for by dominant NKG2C+ clonotypes.

A note on this clonotype: Its target is unknown.

Germline assignment: CDR1 MNHEY and CDR2 SVGEGT. CDR3 length equals 15 residues. The cDNA for TCR beta came from 5'RACE template switching with UMIs. TCRdb reprocessed the 5' RACE reads and reports one entry per CDR3 protein, with no DNA. The repertoire table contains roughly 450,000 distinct CDR3 sequences. Sequences were obtained from blood T cells: a sorted CD56 or NKG2C T cell subset, CD4+ or CD8+ T cells, or bulk PBMC T cells (not recorded which). This receptor was identified in a woman aged 45-65 years in good health. The chain combines TRBV6-2 or TRBV6-3 with TRBJ1-1; TCRdb picks TRBD1, but there is no DNA to check that call. The CDR3 reads CASRPGGGMNTEAFF.